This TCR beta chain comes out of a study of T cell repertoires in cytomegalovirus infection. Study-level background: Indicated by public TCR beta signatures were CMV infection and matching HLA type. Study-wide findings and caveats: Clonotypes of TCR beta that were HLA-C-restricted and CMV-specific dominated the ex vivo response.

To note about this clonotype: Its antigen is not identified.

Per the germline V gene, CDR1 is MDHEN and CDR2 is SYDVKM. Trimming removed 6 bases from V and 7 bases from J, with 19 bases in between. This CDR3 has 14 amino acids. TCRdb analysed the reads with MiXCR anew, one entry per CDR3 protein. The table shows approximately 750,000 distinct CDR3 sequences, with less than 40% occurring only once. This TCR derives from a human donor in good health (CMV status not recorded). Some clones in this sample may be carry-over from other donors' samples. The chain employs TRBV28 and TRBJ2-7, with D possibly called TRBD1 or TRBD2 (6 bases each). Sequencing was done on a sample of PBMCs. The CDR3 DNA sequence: TGTGCCAGCAGCCCGCCGGGGGCGGCGGGGGAGCAGTACTTC. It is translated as CASSPPGAAGEQYF. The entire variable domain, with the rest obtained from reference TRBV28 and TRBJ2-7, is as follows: DVKVTQSSRYLVKRTGEKVFLECVQDMDHENMFWYRQDPGLGLRLIYFSYDVKMKEKGDIPEGYSVSREKKERFSLILESASTNQTSMYLCASSPPGAAGEQYFGPGTRLTVT.